These 3 T cell receptor beta chains share one sample of origin, sequenced in a study of blood T cell repertoires in COVID-19. Assay used: immunoSEQ multiplex PCR; TCRdb lists only in-frame clones, some missing. The data show some 67,000 clones, over 80% seen once. Sequenced input: peripheral blood. Source of these receptors: a man in his fifties with active COVID-19.

The rearrangement links TRBV14 to TRBJ2-2; 7 bases are shared with TRBD2. CDR3 length: 14 residues. Germline lookup yields CDR1 SGHDN and CDR2 FVKESK. CDR3 DNA: TGTGGAAGTTCCCGGACTAGAGGCACCGGGGAGCTGTTTTTT. Its protein product is CGSSRTRGTGELFF.

This clone was found once. CDR3 nucleotides: TGTGCCAGCAGCTTGAGCGGCGGGGGTCGGGATGAGCAGTTCTTC. This gives the protein CASSLSGGGRDEQFF. V is TRBV5-4 and J is TRBJ2-1, with 7 bases lining up with TRBD2. The CDR3 is 15 amino acids. Germline V lookup: CDR1 SGHNT, CDR2 YYREEE (reference sequence). Trimming took 1 base from V and 8 from J; bases not matched to a gene: 9.

The CDR3 protein is CASSFQDYGYTF. For the CDR3, the DNA is TGTGCCAGCAGCTTCCAGGACTATGGCTACACCTTC. This chain joins TRBV11-2 and TRBJ1-2; no clear D. The CDR3 totals 12 residues. Germline V lookup: CDR1 SGHAT, CDR2 FQNNGV. Trimming left V 3 bases short and J 3 bases short, with 5 bases between.